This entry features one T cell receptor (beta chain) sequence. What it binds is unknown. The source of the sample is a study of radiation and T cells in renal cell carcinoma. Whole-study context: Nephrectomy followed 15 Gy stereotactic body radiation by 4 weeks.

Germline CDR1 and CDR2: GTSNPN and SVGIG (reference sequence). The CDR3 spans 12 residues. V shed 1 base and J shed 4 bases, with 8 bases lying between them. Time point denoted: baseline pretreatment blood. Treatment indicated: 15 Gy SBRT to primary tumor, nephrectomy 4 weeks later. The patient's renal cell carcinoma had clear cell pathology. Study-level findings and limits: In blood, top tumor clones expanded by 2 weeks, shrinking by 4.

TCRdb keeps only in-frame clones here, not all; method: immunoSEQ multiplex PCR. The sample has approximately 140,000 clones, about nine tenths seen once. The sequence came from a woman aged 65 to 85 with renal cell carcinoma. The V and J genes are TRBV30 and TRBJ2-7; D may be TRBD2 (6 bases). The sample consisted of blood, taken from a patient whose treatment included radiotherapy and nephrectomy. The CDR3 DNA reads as TGTGCCTGGAGTGAACGGGGGTACGAGCAGTACTTC. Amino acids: CAWSERGYEQYF.